This T cell receptor beta chain was sequenced in a study of beta chain features in type 1 diabetes. About this clone itself: What it binds is unknown.

Study-wide results and limits: Moderate but significant shortening of TCRB CDR3s was recorded in all four CD4+ subsets from Type 1 diabetes patients.

V lost 5 bases, J lost 0 bases, and 18 bases lay in between. CDR1 is SGHTA and CDR2 is FQGNSA in the germline V gene. CDR3 length: 17 residues. Sequenced material consisted of expressed TCRB transcripts (all of the isolated RNA was reverse transcribed). Sequenced by immunoSEQ multiplex PCR; TCRdb stores in-frame clones only, minus some. The sample has over 700,000 clones, 15% to 20% seen once. Specimen: naive CD4+ T cells from blood. The sequence came from a woman between 18 and 29 years old in good health. V and J are TRBV7-2 and TRBJ2-3, with D maybe TRBD1 (5 bases). DNA of the CDR3: TGTGCCAGCAGCCCCCATGGGGCAGCGTTTAGCACAGATACGCAGTATTTT. Protein product: CASSPHGAAFSTDTQYF. The whole variable domain, filled in from reference TRBV7-2 and TRBJ2-3, reads GAGVSQSPSNKVTEKGKDVELRCDPISGHTALYWYRQSLGQGLEFLIYFQGNSAPDKSGLPSDRFSAERTGGSVSTLTIQRTQQEDSAVYLCASSPHGAAFSTDTQYFGPGTRLTVL.